This T cell receptor beta chain is drawn from a study of cytomegalovirus exposure and HLA in healthy donors. General observations from the study: A later analysis associated some 16,000 TCR beta sequences with HLA alleles at a 0.05 false discovery rate.

The donors gave bone marrow, and they were healthy. The PCR employed 60 Vbeta primers together with 13 Jbeta primers. Clones were sequenced by immunoSEQ multiplex PCR, and TCRdb holds only the in-frame ones, with some missing. The sample has around 70,000 clones, roughly 88% seen once; the top ten hold 1.5% to 2%. On this clone: Antigen unknown.

CDR3 length: 16 amino acids. V dropped 2 bases and J dropped 3 bases, with 15 bases sitting between them. CDR1 and CDR2 from the germline V gene are SGHNT and YYREEE (reference sequence). The chain couples TRBV5-4 to TRBJ2-1; no firm D call. The sequenced sample was PBMCs. The TCR originated in a woman aged 25 to 39 in good health and CMV-seronegative. Here the CDR3 DNA reads TGTGCCAGCAGCTTTTTTATGTCTACTGACTACAATGAGCAGTTCTTC. Amino acids: CASSFFMSTDYNEQFF.